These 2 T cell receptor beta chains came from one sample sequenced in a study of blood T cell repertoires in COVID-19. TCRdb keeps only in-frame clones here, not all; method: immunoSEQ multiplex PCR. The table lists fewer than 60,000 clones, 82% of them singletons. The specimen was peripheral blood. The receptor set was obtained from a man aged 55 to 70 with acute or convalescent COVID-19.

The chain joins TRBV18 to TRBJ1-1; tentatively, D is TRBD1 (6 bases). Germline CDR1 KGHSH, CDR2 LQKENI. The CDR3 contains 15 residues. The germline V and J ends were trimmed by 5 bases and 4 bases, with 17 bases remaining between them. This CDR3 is CASSSITGLGTEAFF. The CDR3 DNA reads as TGTGCCAGCTCATCAATTACAGGGTTGGGCACTGAAGCTTTCTTT.

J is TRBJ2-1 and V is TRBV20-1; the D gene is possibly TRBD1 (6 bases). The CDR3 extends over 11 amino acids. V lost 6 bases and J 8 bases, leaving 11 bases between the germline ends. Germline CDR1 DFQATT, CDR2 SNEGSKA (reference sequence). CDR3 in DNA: TGCAGTGCAAAACAGGGTTATGAGCAGTTCTTC. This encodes CSAKQGYEQFF.